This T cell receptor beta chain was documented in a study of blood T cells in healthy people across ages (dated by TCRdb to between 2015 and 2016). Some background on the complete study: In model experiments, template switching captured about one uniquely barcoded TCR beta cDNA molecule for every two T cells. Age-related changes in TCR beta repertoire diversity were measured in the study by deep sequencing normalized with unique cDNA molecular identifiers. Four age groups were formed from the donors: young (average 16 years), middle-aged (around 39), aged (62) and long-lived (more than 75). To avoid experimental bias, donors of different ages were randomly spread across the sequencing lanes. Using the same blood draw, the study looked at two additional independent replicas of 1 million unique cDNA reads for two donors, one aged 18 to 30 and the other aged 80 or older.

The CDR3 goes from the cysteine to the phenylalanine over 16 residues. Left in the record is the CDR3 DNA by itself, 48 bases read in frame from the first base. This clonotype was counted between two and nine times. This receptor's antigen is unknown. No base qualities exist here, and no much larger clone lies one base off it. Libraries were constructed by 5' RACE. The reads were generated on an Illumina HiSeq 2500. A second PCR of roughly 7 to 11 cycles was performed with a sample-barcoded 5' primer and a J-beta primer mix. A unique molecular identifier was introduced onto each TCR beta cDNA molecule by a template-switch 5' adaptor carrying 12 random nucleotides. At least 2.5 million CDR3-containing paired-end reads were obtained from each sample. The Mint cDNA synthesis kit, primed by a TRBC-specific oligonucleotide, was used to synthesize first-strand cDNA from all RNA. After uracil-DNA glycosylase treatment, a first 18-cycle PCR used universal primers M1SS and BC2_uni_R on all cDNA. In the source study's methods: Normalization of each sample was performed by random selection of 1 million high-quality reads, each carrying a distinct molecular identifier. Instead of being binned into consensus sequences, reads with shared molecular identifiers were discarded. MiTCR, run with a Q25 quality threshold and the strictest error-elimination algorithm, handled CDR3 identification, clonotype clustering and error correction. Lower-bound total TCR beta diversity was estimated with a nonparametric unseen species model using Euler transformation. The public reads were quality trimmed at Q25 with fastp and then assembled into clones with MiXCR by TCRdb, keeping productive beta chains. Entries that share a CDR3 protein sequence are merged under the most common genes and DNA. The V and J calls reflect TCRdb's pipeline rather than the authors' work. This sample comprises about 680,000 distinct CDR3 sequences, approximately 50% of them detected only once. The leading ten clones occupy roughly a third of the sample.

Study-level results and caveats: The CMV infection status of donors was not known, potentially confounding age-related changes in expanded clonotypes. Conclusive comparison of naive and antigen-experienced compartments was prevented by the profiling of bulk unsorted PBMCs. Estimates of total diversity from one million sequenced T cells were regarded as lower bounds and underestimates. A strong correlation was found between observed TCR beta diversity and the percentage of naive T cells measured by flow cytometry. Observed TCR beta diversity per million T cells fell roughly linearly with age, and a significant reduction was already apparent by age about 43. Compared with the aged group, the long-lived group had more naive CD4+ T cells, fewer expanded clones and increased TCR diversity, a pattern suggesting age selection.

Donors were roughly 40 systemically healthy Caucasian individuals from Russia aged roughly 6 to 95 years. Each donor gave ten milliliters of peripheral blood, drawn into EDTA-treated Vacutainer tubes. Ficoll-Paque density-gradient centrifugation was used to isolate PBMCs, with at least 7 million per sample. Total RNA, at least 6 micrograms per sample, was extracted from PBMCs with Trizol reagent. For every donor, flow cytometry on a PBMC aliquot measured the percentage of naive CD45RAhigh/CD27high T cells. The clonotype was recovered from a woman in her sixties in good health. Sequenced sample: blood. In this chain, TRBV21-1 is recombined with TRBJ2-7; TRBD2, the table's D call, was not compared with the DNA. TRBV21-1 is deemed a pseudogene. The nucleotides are TGTGCCAGCAGCAAAGTAGCTAGCGGGAGAATCTACGAGCAGTACTTC. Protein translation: CASSKVASGRIYEQYF.